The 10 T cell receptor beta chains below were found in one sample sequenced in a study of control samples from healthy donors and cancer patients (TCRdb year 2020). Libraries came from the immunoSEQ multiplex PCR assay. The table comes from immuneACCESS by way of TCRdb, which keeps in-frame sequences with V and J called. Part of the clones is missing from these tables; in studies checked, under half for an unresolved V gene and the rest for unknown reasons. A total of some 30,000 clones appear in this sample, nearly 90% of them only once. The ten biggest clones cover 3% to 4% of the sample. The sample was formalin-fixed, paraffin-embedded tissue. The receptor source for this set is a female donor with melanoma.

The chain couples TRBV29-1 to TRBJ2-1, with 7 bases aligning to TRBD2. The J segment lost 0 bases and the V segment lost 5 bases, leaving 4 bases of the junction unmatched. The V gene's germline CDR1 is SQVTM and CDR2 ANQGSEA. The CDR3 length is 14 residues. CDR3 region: CSVNSGHSYNEQFF. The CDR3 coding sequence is TGCAGCGTTAATAGCGGGCACTCCTACAATGAGCAGTTCTTC.

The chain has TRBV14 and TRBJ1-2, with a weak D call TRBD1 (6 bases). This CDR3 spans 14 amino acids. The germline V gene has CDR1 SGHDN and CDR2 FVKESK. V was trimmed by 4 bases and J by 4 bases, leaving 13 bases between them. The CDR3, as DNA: TGTGCCAGCAGCCCTATTACAGGGACCTATGGCTACACCTTC. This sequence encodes CASSPITGTYGYTF. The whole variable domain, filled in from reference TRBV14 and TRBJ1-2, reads EAGVTQFPSHSVIEKGQTVTLRCDPISGHDNLYWYRRVMGKEIKFLLHFVKESKQDESGMPNNRFLAERTGGTYSTLKVQPAELEDSGVYFCASSPITGTYGYTFGSGTRLTVV.

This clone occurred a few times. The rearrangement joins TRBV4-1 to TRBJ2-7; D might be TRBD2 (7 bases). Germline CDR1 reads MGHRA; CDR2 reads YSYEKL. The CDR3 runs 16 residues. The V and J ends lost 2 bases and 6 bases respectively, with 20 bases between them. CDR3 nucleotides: TGCGCCAGCAGCCAATCCTGGGGGGGGGCGCCGGGCGAGCAGTACTTC. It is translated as CASSQSWGGAPGEQYF.

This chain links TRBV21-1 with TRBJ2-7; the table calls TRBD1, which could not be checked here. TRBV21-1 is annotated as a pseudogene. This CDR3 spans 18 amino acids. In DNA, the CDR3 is TGTGCCAGCAGCAAAAAAGTGGAGGGAGGACAGGACCCCTACGAGCAGTACTTC. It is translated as CASSKKVEGGQDPYEQYF.

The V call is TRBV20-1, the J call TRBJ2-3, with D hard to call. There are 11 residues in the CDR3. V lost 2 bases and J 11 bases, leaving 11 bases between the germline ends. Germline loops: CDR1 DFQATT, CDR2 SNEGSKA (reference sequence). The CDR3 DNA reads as TGCAGTGCTAGAATTTGGAATCGGCAGTATTTT. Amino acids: CSARIWNRQYF.

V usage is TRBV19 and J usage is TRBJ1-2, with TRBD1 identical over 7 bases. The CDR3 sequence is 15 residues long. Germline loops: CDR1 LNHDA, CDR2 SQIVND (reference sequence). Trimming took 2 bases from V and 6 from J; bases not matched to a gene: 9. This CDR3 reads CASSIFRDSLNGYTF. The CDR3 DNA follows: TGTGCCAGTAGTATATTCCGGGACAGTCTCAATGGCTACACCTTC.

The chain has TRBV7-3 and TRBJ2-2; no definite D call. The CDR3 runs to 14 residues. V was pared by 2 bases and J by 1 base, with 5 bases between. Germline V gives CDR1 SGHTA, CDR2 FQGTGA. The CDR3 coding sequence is TGTGCCAGCAGCTTAGGGCAGAACACCGGGGAGCTGTTTTTT. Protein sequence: CASSLGQNTGELFF. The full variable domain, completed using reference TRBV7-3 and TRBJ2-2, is GAGVSQTPSNKVTEKGKYVELRCDPISGHTALYWYRQSLGQGPEFLIYFQGTGAADDSGLPNDRFFAVRPEGSVSTLKIQRTERGDSAVYLCASSLGQNTGELFFGEGSRLTVL.

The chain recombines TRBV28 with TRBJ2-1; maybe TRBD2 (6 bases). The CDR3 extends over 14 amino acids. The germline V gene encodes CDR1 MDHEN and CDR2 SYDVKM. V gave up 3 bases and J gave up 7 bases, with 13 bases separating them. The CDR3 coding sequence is TGTGCCAGCAGTTTTAGCGGAAAATGGAATGAGCAGTTCTTC. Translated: CASSFSGKWNEQFF. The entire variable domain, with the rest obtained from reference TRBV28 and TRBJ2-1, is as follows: DVKVTQSSRYLVKRTGEKVFLECVQDMDHENMFWYRQDPGLGLRLIYFSYDVKMKEKGDIPEGYSVSREKKERFSLILESASTNQTSMYLCASSFSGKWNEQFFGPGTRLTVL.

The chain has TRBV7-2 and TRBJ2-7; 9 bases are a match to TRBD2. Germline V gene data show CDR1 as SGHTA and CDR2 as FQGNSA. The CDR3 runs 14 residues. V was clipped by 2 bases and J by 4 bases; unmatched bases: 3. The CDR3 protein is CASSLSLAGYEQYF. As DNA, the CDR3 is TGTGCCAGCAGCTTATCTCTAGCGGGATACGAGCAGTACTTC.

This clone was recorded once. The CDR3 loop reads CASSLADSNSPLHF. For the CDR3, the DNA is TGTGCCAGCAGCTTAGCGGACAGTAATTCACCCCTCCACTTT. This chain joins TRBV7-8 and TRBJ1-6; D might be TRBD1 (6 bases). The germline gives CDR1 SGHVS, CDR2 FQNEAQ. V was cut by 0 bases and J by 6 bases, with 6 bases left in between. This CDR3 is built from 14 residues.